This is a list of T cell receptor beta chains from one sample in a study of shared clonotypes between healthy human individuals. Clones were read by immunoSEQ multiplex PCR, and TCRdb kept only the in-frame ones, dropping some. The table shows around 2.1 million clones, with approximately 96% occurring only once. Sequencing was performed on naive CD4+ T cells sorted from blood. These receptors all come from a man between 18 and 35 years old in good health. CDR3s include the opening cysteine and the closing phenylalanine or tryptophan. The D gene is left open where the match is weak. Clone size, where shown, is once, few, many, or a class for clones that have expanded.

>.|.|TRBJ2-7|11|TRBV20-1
TGCAGTGCCCCGTTGGGATACGAGCAGTACTTC
CSAPLGYEQYF
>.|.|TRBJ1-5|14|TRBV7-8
TGTGCCAGCAGCTCCCGGGACGCCGAGAGGCCCCAGCATTTT
CASSSRDAERPQHF
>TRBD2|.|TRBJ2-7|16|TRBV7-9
TGTGCCAGCAGCCGGGGACTAGCGGATGTGATCTACGAGCAGTACTTC
CASSRGLADVIYEQYF
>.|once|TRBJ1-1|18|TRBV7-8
TGTGCCAGCAGCACACGCCGGGACAAAGCCCGCGTCAAGACTGAAGCTTTCTTT
CASSTRRDKARVKTEAFF
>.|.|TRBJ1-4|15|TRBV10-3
TGTGCCATCAGTGAGACATCGGGGATGAGTGAAAAACTGTTTTTT
CAISETSGMSEKLFF
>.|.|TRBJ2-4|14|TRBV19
TGTGCAAGCAGTCGGGCGGAAGCCAAAAACATTCAGTACTTC
CASSRAEAKNIQYF
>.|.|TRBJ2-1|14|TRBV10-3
TGTGCCATCAGGCAGACAGGGGAGGGCAATGAGCAGTTCTTC
CAIRQTGEGNEQFF
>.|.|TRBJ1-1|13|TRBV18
TGTGCCAGCTCAGCGGGGCAGGACACTGAAGCTTTCTTT
CASSAGQDTEAFF
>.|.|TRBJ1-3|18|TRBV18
TGTGCCAGCTCACCAATGTCCATAGGACAGATTTCTGGAAACACCATATATTTT
CASSPMSIGQISGNTIYF
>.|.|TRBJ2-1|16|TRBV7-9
TGTGCCAGCAGTGAGGGGTCGTCAGGTCGCAACAATGAGCAGTTCTTC
CASSEGSSGRNNEQFF
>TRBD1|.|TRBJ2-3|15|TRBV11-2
TGTGCCAGCAGCTCATACAGGGGTCACACAGATACGCAGTATTTT
CASSSYRGHTDTQYF
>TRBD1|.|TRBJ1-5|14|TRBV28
TGTGCCAGCAGTTTAGGACAGGGCAATCAGCCCCAGCATTTT
CASSLGQGNQPQHF
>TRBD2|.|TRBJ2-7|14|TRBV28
TGTGCCAGCAAGGGCGGGGGGCTCTCCTACGAGCAGTACTTC
CASKGGGLSYEQYF
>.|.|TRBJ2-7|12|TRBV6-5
TGTGCCAGCAGCCCGAGCTCCTACGAGCAGTACTTC
CASSPSSYEQYF
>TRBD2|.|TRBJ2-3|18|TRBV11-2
TGTGCCAGCAGCTCCAACGTCGGGACTAGCGAGGGAACAGATACGCAGTATTTT
CASSSNVGTSEGTDTQYF
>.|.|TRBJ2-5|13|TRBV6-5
TGTGCCAGCAGTTACTGGGGCCAAGGGGAGCAGTACTTC
CASSYWGQGEQYF
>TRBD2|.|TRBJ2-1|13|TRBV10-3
TGTGCCAGCACTAGCGGGGGGGAAGGTGAGCAGTTCTTC
CASTSGGEGEQFF
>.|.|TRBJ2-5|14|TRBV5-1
TGCGCCAGCAGCTTGGTTGAAGGGCGTGAGGCCCAGTACTTC
CASSLVEGREAQYF
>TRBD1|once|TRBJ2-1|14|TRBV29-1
TGCAGCGTCGTGAGCCCCCAGGGGGTCAATGAGCAGTTCTTC
CSVVSPQGVNEQFF
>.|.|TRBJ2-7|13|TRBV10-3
TGTGCCATCAGCGAAGGGTCCCCCTACGAGCAGTACTTC
CAISEGSPYEQYF
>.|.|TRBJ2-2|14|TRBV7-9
TGTGCCAGCAGCCTTGGGCCTGTGGGGAGGGAGCTGTTTTTT
CASSLGPVGRELFF
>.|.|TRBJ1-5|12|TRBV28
TGTGCCAGCCAGGGCCCCAATCAGCCCCAGCATTTT
CASQGPNQPQHF
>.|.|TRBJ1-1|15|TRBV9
TGTGCCAGCAGCGAGACAGGCGTTCAAAACACTGAAGCTTTCTTT
CASSETGVQNTEAFF
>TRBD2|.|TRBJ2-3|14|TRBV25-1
TGTGCCAGCAGGAGGGAGGGACCCACAGATACGCAGTATTTT
CASRREGPTDTQYF
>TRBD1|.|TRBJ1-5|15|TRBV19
TGTGCCAGTAGTAGCTCGGACAGGGTGGGAGCGCCCCAGCATTTT
CASSSSDRVGAPQHF
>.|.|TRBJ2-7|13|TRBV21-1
TGTGCCAGCAGCAACCCCGCCGGGTACGAGCAGTACTTC
CASSNPAGYEQYF
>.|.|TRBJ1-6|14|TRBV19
TGTGCCAGTAGTATACGGTTGCCCTATTCACCCCTCCACTTT
CASSIRLPYSPLHF
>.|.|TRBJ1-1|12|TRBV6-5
TGTGCCAGCAGTACTTCCGGGACTGAAGCTTTCTTT
CASSTSGTEAFF
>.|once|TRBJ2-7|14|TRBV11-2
TGTGCCAGCAGCCATTGGGGGCTCAATTACGAGCAGTACTTC
CASSHWGLNYEQYF
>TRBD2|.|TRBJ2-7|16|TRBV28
TGTGCCAGCAGTTGGGGATCGGCGGGGGGCCGCCTCGAGCAGTACTTC
CASSWGSAGGRLEQYF
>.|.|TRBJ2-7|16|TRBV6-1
TGTGCCAGCAGTGAAGCCCGACAGATTCCGGTCTACGAGCAGTACTTC
CASSEARQIPVYEQYF
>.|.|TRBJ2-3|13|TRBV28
TGTGCCAGCAGTTTGAGTGGGACAGATACGCAGTATTTT
CASSLSGTDTQYF
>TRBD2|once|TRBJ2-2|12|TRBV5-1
TGCGCCAGCAGCCGCGGGGGCGGGGAGCTGTTTTTT
CASSRGGGELFF
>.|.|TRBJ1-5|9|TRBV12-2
TGTGCAAGTCGCTCCTCACAGCATTTT
CASRSSQHF